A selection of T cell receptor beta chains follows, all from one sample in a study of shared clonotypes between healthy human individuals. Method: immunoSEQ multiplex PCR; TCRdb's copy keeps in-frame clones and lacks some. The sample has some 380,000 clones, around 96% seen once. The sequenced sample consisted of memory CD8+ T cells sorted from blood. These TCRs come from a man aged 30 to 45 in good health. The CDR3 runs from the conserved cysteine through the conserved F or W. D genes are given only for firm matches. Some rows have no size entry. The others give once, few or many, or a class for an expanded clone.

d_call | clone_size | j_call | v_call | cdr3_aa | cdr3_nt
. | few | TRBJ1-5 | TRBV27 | CASSWGGGQPQHF | TGTGCCAGCAGTTGGGGAGGTGGTCAGCCCCAGCATTTT
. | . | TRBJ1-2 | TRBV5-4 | CASSLVGYYGYTF | TGTGCCAGCAGCTTGGTGGGATACTATGGCTACACCTTC
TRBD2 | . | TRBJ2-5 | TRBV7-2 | CASSTSSGVEETQYF | TGTGCCAGCAGCACTTCTAGCGGGGTAGAAGAGACCCAGTACTTC
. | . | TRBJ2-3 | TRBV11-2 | CASSPGRGVDTQYF | TGTGCCAGCAGCCCGGGACGGGGAGTGGATACGCAGTATTTT
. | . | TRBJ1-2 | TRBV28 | CASRTPGSSGYTF | TGTGCCAGCAGAACTCCAGGGTCCTCTGGCTACACCTTC
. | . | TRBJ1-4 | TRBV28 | CASSLGEKLFF | TGTGCCAGCAGTTTAGGGGAAAAACTGTTTTTT
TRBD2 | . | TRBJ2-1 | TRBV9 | CASSVTSGTNEQFF | TGTGCCAGCAGCGTAACTAGCGGGACCAATGAGCAGTTCTTC
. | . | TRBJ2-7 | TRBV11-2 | CASSLGGQGRYEQYF | TGTGCCAGCAGCCTAGGCGGGCAGGGCCGCTACGAGCAGTACTTC
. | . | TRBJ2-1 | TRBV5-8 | CASSPLAVDEQFF | TGTGCCAGCAGCCCACTTGCGGTGGATGAGCAGTTCTTC
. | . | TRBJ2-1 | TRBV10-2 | CASRDSSYNEQFF | TGCGCCAGCAGGGACAGCTCCTACAATGAGCAGTTCTTC
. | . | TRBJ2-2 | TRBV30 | CAWSPLSAGELFF | TGTGCCTGGAGCCCGTTGTCGGCCGGGGAGCTGTTTTTT
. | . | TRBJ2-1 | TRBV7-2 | CASSFSLGGDLSYNEQFF | TGTGCCAGCAGCTTTTCCCTGGGCGGGGACCTCTCCTACAATGAGCAGTTCTTC
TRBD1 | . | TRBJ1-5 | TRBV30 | CAWGQGAQPQHF | TGTGCCTGGGGACAGGGGGCTCAGCCCCAGCATTTT
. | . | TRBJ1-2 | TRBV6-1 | CASSVGLGVLLYGYTF | TGTGCCAGCAGTGTTGGACTGGGGGTTCTCCTCTATGGCTACACCTTC
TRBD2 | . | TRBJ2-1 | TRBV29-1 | CSVQPPGLSITDEQFF | TGCAGCGTCCAGCCTCCGGGACTAAGTATAACGGATGAGCAGTTCTTC
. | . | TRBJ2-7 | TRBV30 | CAWSVGSTYEQYF | TGTGCCTGGAGTGTAGGGTCTACCTACGAGCAGTACTTC